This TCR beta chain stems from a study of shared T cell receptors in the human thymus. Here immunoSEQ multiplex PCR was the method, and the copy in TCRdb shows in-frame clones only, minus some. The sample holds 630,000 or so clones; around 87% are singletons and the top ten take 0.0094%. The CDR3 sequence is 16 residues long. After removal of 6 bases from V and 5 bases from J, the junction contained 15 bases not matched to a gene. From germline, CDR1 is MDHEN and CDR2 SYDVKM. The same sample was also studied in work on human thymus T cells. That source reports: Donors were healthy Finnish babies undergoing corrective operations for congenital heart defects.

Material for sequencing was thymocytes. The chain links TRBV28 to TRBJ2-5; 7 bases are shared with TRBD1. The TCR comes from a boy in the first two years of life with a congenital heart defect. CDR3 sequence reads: CASSTGQAPFRETQYF. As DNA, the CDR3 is TGTGCCAGCAGCACAGGACAGGCGCCTTTTCGGGAGACCCAGTACTTC.